The 20 T cell receptor beta chains below come from one sample, sequenced in a study of beta chain features in type 1 diabetes. Study-wide findings and caveats: Among all four CD4+ subsets, Type 1 diabetes patients had TCRB CDR3s that were moderately but significantly shorter.

The investigators reverse transcribed all of the isolated RNA, so they sequenced expressed TCRB transcripts. Data came from immunoSEQ multiplex PCR; TCRdb stores just in-frame clones and leaves some out. The table includes roughly 250,000 clones, around 20% detected once. Antigen specificity for these receptors is unknown. Sequenced material: naive CD4+ T cells from blood. All receptors derive from a woman between 35 and 50 years old with type 1 diabetes.

The chain couples TRBV28 to TRBJ1-2; tentative D call: TRBD1 (6 bases). The CDR3 runs 13 residues. Germline CDR1 and CDR2: MDHEN and SYDVKM. Between the trimmed V and J ends, which lost 7 bases and 2 bases, there was a span of 11 bases. As DNA, the CDR3 is TGTGCCAGCAACCTAGGACAGAACTATGGCTACACCTTC. Translated: CASNLGQNYGYTF.

The rearrangement joins TRBV10-3 to TRBJ1-1; D is possibly TRBD1 (6 bases). Trimming removed 4 bases from V and 1 base from J, with 10 bases in between. This CDR3 contains 14 residues. Germline values: CDR1 ENHRY, CDR2 SYGVKD. For the CDR3, the DNA is TGTGCCATCAGTGTGAACAGGGAGAACACTGAAGCTTTCTTT. It codes for CAISVNRENTEAFF.

This clone appeared a few times. The chain is built from TRBV10-3 and TRBJ2-7, with D possibly matching TRBD1 (6 bases). Trimming took 6 bases from V and 4 from J, leaving 16 bases between them. This CDR3 region has 14 residues. Germline V CDR1 and CDR2: ENHRY, SYGVKD. The CDR3 here is CAISPTARGYEQYF. The CDR3 DNA reads as TGTGCCATCAGCCCAACCGCCAGGGGATACGAGCAGTACTTC.

The rearrangement links TRBV9 to TRBJ2-5, with D perhaps matching TRBD2 (5 bases). Looked up from germline, CDR1 is SGDLS and CDR2 is YYNGEE. This CDR3 is built from 16 residues. The V end was cut by 0 bases, the J end by 5 bases, with 17 bases between. Here the CDR3 DNA reads TGTGCCAGCAGCGTAGGCTTAGGACGGGGAATGGAGACCCAGTACTTC. Translating gives CASSVGLGRGMETQYF.

The CDR3 DNA follows: TGTGCCAGCAGCAGAGAGGGGACAGCTTACGAGCAGTACTTC. It yields the protein CASSREGTAYEQYF. The chain recombines TRBV7-8 with TRBJ2-7; 7 bases align to TRBD1. Germline assignment: CDR1 SGHVS and CDR2 FQNEAQ. The length of the CDR3 is 14 residues. The J segment lost 4 bases and the V segment lost 5 bases, leaving 8 bases of the junction unmatched.

In this sample, this clone turned up a few times. V and J are TRBV7-3 and TRBJ1-2, with 7 bases fitting TRBD1. This CDR3 spans 13 amino acids. Germline V gene sequence: CDR1 SGHTA, CDR2 FQGTGA. V was pared by 6 bases and J by 3 bases, with 4 bases of the junction left unmatched. CDR3 sequence: CASSPQGDYGYTF. The CDR3 coding sequence is TGTGCCAGCAGTCCTCAGGGGGACTATGGCTACACCTTC.

The chain couples TRBV9 to TRBJ2-1; 8 positions agree with TRBD1. Per germline, CDR1 SGDLS and CDR2 YYNGEE. This CDR3 is 14 amino acids long. V trimming: 3 bases; J trimming: 7 bases; junction bases outside the gene matches: 6. CDR3 in DNA: TGTGCCAGCAGCGCCGGGACAGGAGGGAATGAGCAGTTCTTC. Translating it yields CASSAGTGGNEQFF.

V is TRBV9 and J is TRBJ1-5, with D perhaps matching TRBD1 (5 bases). The CDR3 runs to 15 residues. CDR1 and CDR2 from the germline V gene are SGDLS and YYNGEE. Between the trimmed V and J ends, which lost 7 bases and 3 bases, there was a span of 17 bases. The DNA of the CDR3 is TGTGCCAGCTCCCTAGGGCAGGGCGTCAATCAGCCCCAGCATTTT. Amino acids: CASSLGQGVNQPQHF.

The chain carries TRBV18 and TRBJ2-7; no firm D call. This CDR3 is built from 13 residues. V dropped 0 bases and J dropped 0 bases, with 3 bases sitting between them. Germline values: CDR1 KGHSH, CDR2 LQKENI. DNA for the CDR3: TGTGCCAGCTCACCACCAGCCTCCTACGAGCAGTACTTC. This gives the protein CASSPPASYEQYF.

This clone appeared a few times. The chain combines TRBV28 with TRBJ2-3, with TRBD2 matching over 13 bases. Losses at the gene ends were 4 bases for V and 4 bases for J; bases not matched to a gene: 8. The CDR3 is made up of 17 amino acids. Germline V gene data show CDR1 as MDHEN and CDR2 as SYDVKM. CDR3 loop: CASSSPGLAGEADTQYF. CDR3 nucleotide sequence: TGTGCCAGCAGTTCCCCCGGACTAGCGGGAGAGGCAGATACGCAGTATTTT.

This clone was counted between two and nine times. This chain links TRBV9 with TRBJ2-5, with a tentative D call TRBD2 (7 bases). The CDR3 is 14 residues long. Germline V gene data show CDR1 as SGDLS and CDR2 as YYNGEE. V shed 2 bases and J shed 5 bases, with 13 bases lying between them. The CDR3 bases are TGTGCCAGCAGCGTCACAACGGGGGGCGAGACCCAGTACTTC. Encoded protein: CASSVTTGGETQYF.

This clone was recorded a few times. V usage is TRBV6-5 and J usage is TRBJ2-1, with TRBD2 matching 13 bases. The CDR3 runs 15 residues. CDR1 and CDR2 (germline): MNHEY, SVGAGI. V lost 6 bases and J lost 8; bases outside the gene matches: 7. CDR3 DNA: TGTGCCAGCAGGCAAGGACTAGCGGGAGCCCATGAGCAGTTCTTC. Translated, it gives CASRQGLAGAHEQFF.

A few counts support this clone. J is TRBJ2-1 and V is TRBV7-3, with D tentatively TRBD1 (6 bases). The CDR3 covers 17 residues. Deletions cut 4 bases from V and 0 bases from J, with 16 bases between. CDR1 is SGHTA, CDR2 FQGTGA, per germline. CDR3 nucleotide sequence: TGTGCCAGCAGCTCTTCGACAGGTGTGTTCTCCTACAATGAGCAGTTCTTC. Its protein is CASSSSTGVFSYNEQFF. The whole variable domain, filled in from reference TRBV7-3 and TRBJ2-1, reads GAGVSQTPSNKVTEKGKYVELRCDPISGHTALYWYRQSLGQGPEFLIYFQGTGAADDSGLPNDRFFAVRPEGSVSTLKIQRTERGDSAVYLCASSSSTGVFSYNEQFFGPGTRLTVL.

The CDR3 reads CASSYSGLNSPLHF. CDR3 DNA sequence: TGTGCCAGCAGTTACTCCGGACTTAATTCACCCCTCCACTTT. V gene TRBV6-5 combines with J gene TRBJ1-6; D not resolved. V gave up 0 bases and J gave up 6 bases, with 6 bases separating them. The CDR3 consists of 14 residues. Looked up from germline, CDR1 is MNHEY and CDR2 is SVGAGI.

The chain joins TRBV4-2 to TRBJ1-2, with D perhaps TRBD1 (5 bases). The CDR3 covers 12 residues. Germline V gene lookup returns CDR1 LGHNA and CDR2 YNFKEQ. Trimming left V 4 bases short and J 8 bases short, with 11 bases between. For the CDR3, the DNA is TGTGCCAGCAGCCTCCGGGAGGGGGGCTACACCTTC. Amino acids: CASSLREGGYTF.

The CDR3 loop reads CSADPTGHYGYTF. CDR3 DNA: TGCAGCGCGGACCCGACAGGTCACTATGGCTACACCTTC. The V call is TRBV29-1, the J call TRBJ1-2; possible D gene TRBD1, 6 bases. The germline V gene encodes CDR1 SQVTM and CDR2 ANQGSEA. Trimming shortened V by 7 bases and J by 3 bases, and 15 bases separated the two germline ends. This CDR3 spans 13 amino acids.

The chain recombines TRBV4-3 with TRBJ1-1; perhaps TRBD1 as D (6 bases). This CDR3 is 16 amino acids long. Per the germline V gene, CDR1 is LGHNA and CDR2 is YSLEER. V lost 4 bases to trimming and J lost 5 bases, with 20 bases between them. CDR3 protein: CASSPPGGAGITEAFF. The CDR3 nucleotides read TGCGCCAGCAGCCCCCCTGGGGGGGCGGGTATTACTGAAGCTTTCTTT.

In its sample, this clone was seen a few times. The CDR3 bases are TGTGCCAGCAGCCGCACAGGGGACATCTCCTACAATGAGCAGTTCTTC. This translates into CASSRTGDISYNEQFF. The chain combines TRBV7-3 with TRBJ2-1; 7 bases map to TRBD1. This CDR3 spans 16 amino acids. The germline V gene has CDR1 SGHTA and CDR2 FQGTGA. After removal of 5 bases from V and 0 bases from J, the junction contained 7 bases not matched to a gene.

This clone showed up just once. This chain connects TRBV12-2 to TRBJ1-1; TRBD1, as called in the table, went unchecked against the DNA. TRBV12-2 is a pseudogene segment. The CDR3 is 16 amino acids. CDR3 loop: CASRQRARTENTEAFF. Written as DNA, the CDR3 is TGTGCAAGTCGCCAACGAGCCCGGACAGAGAACACTGAAGCTTTCTTT.

V usage is TRBV9 and J usage is TRBJ2-3, with D hard to call. Germline V gives CDR1 SGDLS, CDR2 YYNGEE. Trimming pared 0 bases from V and 2 bases from J, leaving 10 bases between. This CDR3 spans 15 amino acids. The DNA of the CDR3 is TGTGCCAGCAGCGTAGGCGGATCTTTCACAGATACGCAGTATTTT. This translates into CASSVGGSFTDTQYF.